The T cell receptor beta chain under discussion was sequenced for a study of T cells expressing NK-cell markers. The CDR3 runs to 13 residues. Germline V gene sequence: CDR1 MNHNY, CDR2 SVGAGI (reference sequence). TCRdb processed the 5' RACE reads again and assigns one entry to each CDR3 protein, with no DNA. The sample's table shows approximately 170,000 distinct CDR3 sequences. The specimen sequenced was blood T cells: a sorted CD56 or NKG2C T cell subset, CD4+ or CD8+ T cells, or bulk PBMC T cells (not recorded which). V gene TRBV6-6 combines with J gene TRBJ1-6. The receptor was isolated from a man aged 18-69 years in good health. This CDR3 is CASIATRDSPLHF.